A single sample gave rise to the 16 T cell receptor beta chains below, sequenced in a study of vaccination and CD4 T cells after COVID-19. TCRdb redid the calling of the PCR reads with MiXCR, one entry per CDR3 protein. In the table there are tens of thousands of distinct CDR3 sequences, roughly three fifths of which are singletons. The input for sequencing was CD4+ T cells from blood, taken before SARS-CoV-2 vaccination. Receptor source: a human donor who had recovered from COVID-19.

The V and J genes are TRBV12-3 or TRBV12-4 and TRBJ1-5; TRBD1 might be the D (5 bases). The CDR3 spans 14 residues. Between the trimmed V and J ends, which lost 6 bases and 4 bases, there was a span of 13 bases. This chain's CDR3 is CASRYGTVNQPQHF. The CDR3 bases are TGTGCCAGCAGATATGGGACGGTTAATCAGCCCCAGCATTTT.

The genes are TRBV5-1 and TRBJ1-5; D gene ambiguous. Trimming stripped 0 bases from V and 4 bases from J, with 5 bases between. There are 13 residues in the CDR3. In germline, CDR1 is SGHRS, CDR2 YFSETQ. The CDR3 here is CASSLDTNQPQHF. The CDR3 DNA reads TGCGCCAGCAGCTTGGACACTAATCAGCCCCAGCATTTT.

The chain links TRBV20-1 to TRBJ2-7; 14 bases match TRBD2. The length of the CDR3 is 15 residues. Germline CDR1 reads DFQATT; CDR2 reads SNEGSKA (reference sequence). V shed 6 bases, J shed 1 base, and the junction held 5 bases outside the gene matches. The CDR3 coding sequence is TGCAGTGCAATGGGACTAGCGGGAGTATCCTACGAGCAGTACTTC. Translating gives CSAMGLAGVSYEQYF.

The rearrangement uses TRBV25-1 and TRBJ2-1; TRBD2 is a possible D gene (5 bases). CDR3 length equals 16 residues. Looked up from germline, CDR1 is MGHDK and CDR2 is SYGVNS. The V and J ends lost 1 base and 8 bases respectively, with 18 bases between them. CDR3 in DNA: TGTGCCAGCAGTGAATTCGGGCCGGGAACGGGCCATGAGCAGTTCTTC. It translates to CASSEFGPGTGHEQFF.

This clonotype was counted once. The chain is built from TRBV2 and TRBJ2-7; no reliable D call. Between the trimmed V and J ends, which lost 0 bases and 2 bases, there was a span of 14 bases. The CDR3 has 16 residues. Germline-derived CDR1 and CDR2 are SNHLY and FYNNEI. The CDR3 here is CASSEAPGLRTYEQYF. The CDR3 nucleotides read TGTGCCAGCAGTGAAGCGCCCGGTTTAAGAACCTACGAGCAGTACTTC.

The rearrangement joins TRBV6-5 to TRBJ2-3; D ambiguous. CDR3 length equals 15 residues. In germline, CDR1 is MNHEY, CDR2 SVGAGI. Trimming removed 0 bases from V and 2 bases from J, with 9 bases in between. The DNA for the CDR3 is TGTGCCAGCAGTTACTCTGGGGAACCCACAGATACGCAGTATTTT. It is translated as CASSYSGEPTDTQYF.

This clonotype was seen a few times. This rearrangement joins TRBV11-3 to TRBJ2-3; D may be TRBD1 (6 bases). The CDR3 is made up of 13 amino acids. Between the trimmed V and J ends, which lost 8 bases and 6 bases, there was a span of 15 bases. Germline V gene data show CDR1 as SGHNT and CDR2 as YENEEA. The CDR3 DNA reads as TGTGCCAGCGGCCTACAGGGTGCGGATACGCAGTATTTT. Its protein product is CASGLQGADTQYF.

This clonotype appeared a few times. This chain connects TRBV15 to TRBJ2-1; 8 nucleotides align to TRBD2. V shed 0 bases and J 8 bases; nucleotides not matched to a gene: 9. Germline CDR1 reads LNHNV; CDR2 reads YYDKDF (reference sequence). The CDR3 is 16 residues long. The CDR3 sequence: CATSRDPKSGSDEQFF. The CDR3 nucleotides read TGTGCCACCAGCAGAGACCCGAAGAGCGGGAGCGATGAGCAGTTCTTC.

The V call is TRBV7-2, the J call TRBJ2-5; perhaps TRBD1 as D (5 bases). Trimming stripped 4 bases from V and 4 bases from J, with 10 bases between. CDR3 length equals 13 residues. CDR1 is SGHTA and CDR2 is FQGNSA in the germline V gene. CDR3 region: CASSSRQRETQYF. The CDR3 nucleotides read TGTGCCAGCAGCTCCAGACAGAGAGAGACCCAGTACTTC.

The chain uses TRBV20-1 and TRBJ2-1, with 13 bases fitting TRBD2. CDR3 length equals 19 residues. V lost 4 bases and J lost 0; bases outside the gene matches: 12. The germline gives CDR1 DFQATT, CDR2 SNEGSKA (reference sequence). The CDR3 DNA follows: TGCAGTGCTATCGGGGTAGGACTAGCGGGAGCGATCTCCTACAATGAGCAGTTCTTC. Encoded protein: CSAIGVGLAGAISYNEQFF.

Regarding this clonotype: One end of the junction varies from germline; a read error may be responsible. This chain links TRBV27 with TRBJ1-6, with D unclear. This CDR3 spans 15 amino acids. CDR1 is MNHEY and CDR2 is SMNVEV in the germline V gene (reference sequence). CDR3 amino acids: CVSSLVGPRHSPLHF. In DNA form, the CDR3 reads TGTGTCAGCAGTTTAGTTGGCCCTAGGCATTCACCCCTCCACTTT.

This chain connects TRBV20-1 to TRBJ2-7; 10 bases match TRBD2. Germline V lookup: CDR1 DFQATT, CDR2 SNEGSKA (reference sequence). The CDR3 length is 23 residues. The J segment lost 2 bases and the V segment lost 2 bases, leaving 30 bases of the junction unmatched. CDR3 nucleotide sequence: TGCAGTGCTAGACGTTTTGCAACCTCTGAAGTGCCAGCGGGAGGGTTGTTCGCCTACGAGCAGTACTTC. Translation: CSARRFATSEVPAGGLFAYEQYF.

The chain has TRBV6-1 and TRBJ2-2; no firm D call. The CDR3 totals 12 residues. Trimming left V 5 bases short and J 6 bases short, with 7 bases between. Germline CDR1 reads MNHNS; CDR2 reads SASEGT. The CDR3 is CASSPTAGELFF. The CDR3 DNA is TGTGCCAGCAGTCCTACAGCCGGGGAGCTGTTTTTT.

The chain has TRBV2 and TRBJ2-1; the D is unclear. V was shortened by 7 bases and J by 4 bases, with 14 bases between the two germline ends. The CDR3 runs 14 residues. From germline, CDR1 is SNHLY and CDR2 FYNNEI. CDR3 protein: CASNLLKTYNEQFF. CDR3 sequence (DNA): TGTGCCAGCAACCTTTTGAAAACTTACAATGAGCAGTTCTTC.

This rearrangement joins TRBV6-1 to TRBJ2-2; 7 bases align to TRBD1. After removal of 8 bases from V and 7 bases from J, the junction contained 4 bases not matched to a gene. The CDR3 has 12 residues. Germline loops: CDR1 MNHNS, CDR2 SASEGT. In DNA form, the CDR3 reads TGTGCCAGCGGACAGGTCGTCGGGGAGCTGTTTTTT. Its protein is CASGQVVGELFF.

The chain recombines TRBV6-5 with TRBJ2-7, with 7 nucleotides matching TRBD2. Germline CDR1 is MNHEY and CDR2 is SVGAGI. The CDR3 is 14 residues long. The V segment lost 2 bases and the J segment 5 bases; nucleotides outside the gene matches: 6. DNA of the CDR3: TGTGCCAGCAGTTACGGGGGGGGAGTCGACGAGCAGTACTTC. Encoded protein: CASSYGGGVDEQYF.